This TCR beta chain comes out of a study of T-cell reconstitution after alpha-beta-depleted transplantation in children. TCRbeta library preparation incorporated unique molecular identifiers. TCRdb re-derived calls from the PCR reads in MiXCR, one entry per CDR3 protein. The sample lists approximately 190,000 distinct CDR3 sequences; 6.3% were seen once. At least ten counts were recorded for this clonotype. Its cognate antigen is unknown. General study points: In some patients, recipient T cells and intrathymic progenitors surviving conditioning explained high day-60 diversity. Several hundred rapidly expanded clones from non-depleted graft cells reportedly supplied alpha-beta T cells about two months post-transplant. At the one-year point after transplant, T-cell counts and TCRbeta diversity were found to come mostly from T cells that had been newly produced.

Germline CDR1 is DFQATT and CDR2 is SNEGSKA (reference sequence). This CDR3 has 16 amino acids. V shed 0 bases, J shed 8 bases, and the junction held 9 bases outside the gene matches. The receptor was isolated from a girl under two years old with combined immunodeficiency, due to receive a stem cell transplant. This sequence joins TRBV20-1 and TRBJ2-1; 11 nucleotides align to TRBD1. The sequencing used PBMCs, collected before TCRalphabeta/CD19-depleted stem cell transplant. Written as DNA, the CDR3 is TGCAGTGCTAGAGATTCGGGGACAGGGGGTACGTATGAGCAGTTCTTC. Encoded protein: CSARDSGTGGTYEQFF.